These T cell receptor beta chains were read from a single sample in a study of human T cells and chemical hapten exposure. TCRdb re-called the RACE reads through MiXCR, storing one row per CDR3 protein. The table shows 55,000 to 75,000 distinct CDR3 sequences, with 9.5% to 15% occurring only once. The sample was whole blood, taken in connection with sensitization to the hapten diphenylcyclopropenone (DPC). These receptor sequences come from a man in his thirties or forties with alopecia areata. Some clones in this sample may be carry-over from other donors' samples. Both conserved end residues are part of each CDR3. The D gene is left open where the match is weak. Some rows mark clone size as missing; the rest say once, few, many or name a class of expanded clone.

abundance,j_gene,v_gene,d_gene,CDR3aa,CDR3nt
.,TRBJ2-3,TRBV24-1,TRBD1,CATSDFGQGADTQYF,TGTGCCACCAGTGATTTCGGTCAGGGGGCTGATACGCAGTATTTT
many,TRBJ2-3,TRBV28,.,CASSYPGLNEATDTQYF,TGTGCCAGCAGTTACCCAGGGCTTAACGAAGCAACAGATACGCAGTATTTT
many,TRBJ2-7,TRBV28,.,CASSRGDAYEQYF,TGTGCCAGCAGCCGGGGCGATGCCTACGAGCAGTACTTC
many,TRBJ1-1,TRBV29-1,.,CSLRSGQNTEAFF,TGCAGCCTGAGATCGGGACAGAACACTGAAGCTTTCTTT
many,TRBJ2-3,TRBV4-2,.,CASSQGLTDTQYF,TGTGCCAGCAGCCAGGGGTTGACAGATACGCAGTATTTT
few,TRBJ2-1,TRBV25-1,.,CASTGGREAYNEQFF,TGTGCCAGCACCGGGGGCCGGGAGGCCTACAATGAGCAGTTCTTC
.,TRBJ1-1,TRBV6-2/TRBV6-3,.,CASRAHGFLNTEAFF,TGTGCCAGCAGGGCTCACGGGTTTCTGAACACTGAAGCTTTCTTT
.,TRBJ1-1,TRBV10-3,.,CAIKGDGTEAFF,TGTGCCATCAAAGGGGATGGCACTGAAGCTTTCTTT
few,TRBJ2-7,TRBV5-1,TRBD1,CASSLTTGEPYEQYF,TGCGCCAGCAGCTTGACGACAGGGGAACCCTACGAGCAGTACTTC
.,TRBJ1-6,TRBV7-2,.,CAIPGEGGGSPLHF,TGTGCCATCCCCGGGGAAGGAGGGGGTTCACCCCTCCACTTT
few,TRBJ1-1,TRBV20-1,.,CSARTGRVTEAFF,TGCAGTGCTAGAACTGGCAGGGTCACTGAAGCTTTCTTT
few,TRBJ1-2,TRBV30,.,CAWSRIRVSYGYTF,TGTGCCTGGAGCCGGATTAGGGTTAGCTATGGCTACACCTTC
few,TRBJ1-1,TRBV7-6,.,CASSLGGPMNTEAFF,TGTGCCAGCAGCTTAGGTGGGCCCATGAACACTGAAGCTTTCTTT
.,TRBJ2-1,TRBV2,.,CASSDFREQFF,TGTGCCAGCAGTGATTTTAGGGAGCAGTTCTTC
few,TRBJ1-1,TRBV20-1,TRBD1,CSANPGTGVPEAFF,TGCAGTGCTAATCCCGGGACAGGGGTTCCTGAAGCTTTCTTT
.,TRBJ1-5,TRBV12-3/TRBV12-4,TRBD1,CASSGTGAQPQHF,TGTGCCAGCAGCGGGACAGGGGCACAGCCCCAGCATTTT
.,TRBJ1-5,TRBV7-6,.,CASSLKAGESNQPQHF,TGTGCCAGCAGCTTAAAGGCTGGGGAGAGCAATCAGCCCCAGCATTTT
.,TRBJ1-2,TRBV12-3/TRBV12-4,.,CASSLAQGNYGYTF,TGTGCCAGCAGTTTGGCGCAGGGGAACTATGGCTACACCTTC
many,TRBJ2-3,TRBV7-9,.,CASSFRADTQYF,TGTGCCAGCAGCTTTAGGGCAGATACGCAGTATTTT
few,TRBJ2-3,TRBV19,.,CASSINQPASDTQYF,TGTGCCAGTAGTATTAACCAGCCTGCCTCAGATACGCAGTATTTT
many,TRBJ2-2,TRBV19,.,CASSIPPQGLHGELFF,TGTGCCAGTAGTATTCCTCCACAGGGACTGCACGGGGAGCTGTTTTTT
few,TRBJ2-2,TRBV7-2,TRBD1,CASSIRQGSSTGELFF,TGTGCCAGCAGCATTAGACAGGGGTCGAGCACCGGGGAGCTGTTTTTT
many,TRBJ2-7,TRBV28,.,CATDDSRYYEQYF,TGTGCCACCGATGACAGCCGCTACTACGAGCAGTACTTC
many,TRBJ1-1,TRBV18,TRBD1,CASSPDRAVGRTEAFF,TGTGCCAGCTCACCCGACAGGGCCGTCGGTAGGACTGAAGCTTTCTTT
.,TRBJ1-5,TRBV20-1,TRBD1,CSVSPQGNQPQHF,TGCAGTGTTAGCCCACAGGGGAATCAGCCCCAGCATTTT
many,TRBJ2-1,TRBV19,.,CASSIRGTGSSYNEQFF,TGTGCCAGTAGTATACGGGGAACAGGGAGCTCCTACAATGAGCAGTTCTTC
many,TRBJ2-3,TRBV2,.,CASSGRTGGTDTQYF,TGTGCCAGCAGTGGCCGGACCGGAGGCACAGATACGCAGTATTTT
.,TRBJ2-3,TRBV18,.,CASSRTVPSTDTQYF,TGTGCCAGCTCACGGACAGTTCCTAGCACAGATACGCAGTATTTT
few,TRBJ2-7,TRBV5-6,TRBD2,CASSAGAYEQYF,TGTGCCAGCAGCGCGGGGGCCTACGAGCAGTACTTC
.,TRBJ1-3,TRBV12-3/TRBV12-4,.,CASRGLGVGHTIYF,TGTGCCAGCAGAGGTCTGGGGGTGGGGCACACCATATATTTT
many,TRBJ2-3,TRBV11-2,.,CASSFTASSTDTQYF,TGTGCCAGCAGCTTCACCGCTTCTAGCACAGATACGCAGTATTTT
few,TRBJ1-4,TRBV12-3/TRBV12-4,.,CASSPPPGTIREKLFF,TGTGCCAGCAGTCCCCCCCCCGGGACAATCCGGGAAAAACTGTTTTTT
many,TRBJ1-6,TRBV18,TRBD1,CASWPGQGFLHF,TGTGCCAGCTGGCCGGGACAGGGGTTTCTCCACTTT
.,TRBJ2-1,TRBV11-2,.,CASSLVDGVYNEQFF,TGTGCCAGCAGCTTAGTCGACGGGGTGTACAATGAGCAGTTCTTC
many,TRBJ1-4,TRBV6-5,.,CASSVGPWRTTNEKLFF,TGTGCCAGCAGCGTGGGGCCCTGGAGGACAACTAATGAAAAACTGTTTTTT
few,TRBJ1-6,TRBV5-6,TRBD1,CASSLDRGGGNSPLHF,TGTGCCAGCAGCTTGGACAGGGGAGGGGGAAATTCACCCCTCCACTTT
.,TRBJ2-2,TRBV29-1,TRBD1,CSARGPRTGELFF,TGCAGCGCCAGGGGGCCGAGGACCGGGGAGCTGTTTTTT
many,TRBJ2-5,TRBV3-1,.,CASSQGESWGMTQYF,TGTGCCAGCAGCCAAGGCGAGTCCTGGGGGATGACCCAGTACTTC
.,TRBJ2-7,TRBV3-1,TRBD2,CASSPLGLEVYEQYF,TGTGCCAGCAGCCCCCTTGGACTAGAGGTCTACGAGCAGTACTTC
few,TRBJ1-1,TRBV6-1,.,CASSEVRLTEAFF,TGTGCCAGCAGTGAAGTCAGGTTAACTGAAGCTTTCTTT
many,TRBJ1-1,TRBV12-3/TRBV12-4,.,CASSPPIEPTEAFF,TGTGCCAGCAGCCCCCCTATAGAGCCCACTGAAGCTTTCTTT
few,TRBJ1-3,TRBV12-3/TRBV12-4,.,CASSTGTGGNTIYF,TGTGCCAGCAGTACCGGGACGGGAGGAAACACCATATATTTT
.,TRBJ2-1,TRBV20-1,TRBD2,CSARDRRLASNEQFF,TGCAGTGCTAGAGACCGGAGACTAGCGTCCAATGAGCAGTTCTTC
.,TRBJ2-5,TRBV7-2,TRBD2,CASSRRVRLAPEETQYF,TGTGCCAGCAGCAGAAGAGTGCGACTAGCACCCGAAGAGACCCAGTACTTC
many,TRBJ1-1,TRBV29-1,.,CSAIRDKEAFF,TGCAGCGCGATAAGGGACAAGGAAGCTTTCTTT
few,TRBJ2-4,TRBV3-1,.,CASSQVMGNAKNIQYF,TGTGCCAGCAGCCAAGTGATGGGGAACGCCAAAAACATTCAGTACTTC